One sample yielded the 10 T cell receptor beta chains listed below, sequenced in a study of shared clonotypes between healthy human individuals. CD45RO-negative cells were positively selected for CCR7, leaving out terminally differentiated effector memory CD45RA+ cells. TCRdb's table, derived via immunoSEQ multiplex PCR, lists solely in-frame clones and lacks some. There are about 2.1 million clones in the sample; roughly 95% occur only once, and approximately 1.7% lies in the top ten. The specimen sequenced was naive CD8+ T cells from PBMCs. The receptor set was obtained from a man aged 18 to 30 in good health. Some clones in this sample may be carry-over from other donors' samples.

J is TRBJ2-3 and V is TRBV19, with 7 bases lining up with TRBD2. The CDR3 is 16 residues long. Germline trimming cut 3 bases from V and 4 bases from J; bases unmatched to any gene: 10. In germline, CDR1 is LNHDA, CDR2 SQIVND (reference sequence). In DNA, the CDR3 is TGTGCCAGTAGTATGTTTGCGGGAGTTTTGGCAGATACGCAGTATTTT. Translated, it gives CASSMFAGVLADTQYF.

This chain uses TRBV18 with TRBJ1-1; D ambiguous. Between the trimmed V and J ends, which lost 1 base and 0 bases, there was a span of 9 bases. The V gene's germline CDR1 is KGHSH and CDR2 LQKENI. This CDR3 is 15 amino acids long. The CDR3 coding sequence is TGTGCCAGCTCACCACAGACCGAGGTGAACACTGAAGCTTTCTTT. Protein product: CASSPQTEVNTEAFF.

The CDR3 protein is CASSARMNTGELFF. CDR3 DNA sequence: TGTGCCAGTAGTGCCAGAATGAACACCGGGGAGCTGTTTTTT. The J gene is TRBJ2-2, the V gene TRBV19; D is unresolved. V lost 5 bases and J 1 base, leaving 8 bases between the germline ends. CDR3 length equals 14 residues. Germline V gene data show CDR1 as LNHDA and CDR2 as SQIVND (reference sequence).

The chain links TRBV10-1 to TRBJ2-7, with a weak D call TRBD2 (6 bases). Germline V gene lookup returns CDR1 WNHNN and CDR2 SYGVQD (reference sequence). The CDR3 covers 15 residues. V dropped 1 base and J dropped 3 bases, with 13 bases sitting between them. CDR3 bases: TGCGCCAGCAGTGAGTGGCCGGACGGGGGCTACGAGCAGTACTTC. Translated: CASSEWPDGGYEQYF.

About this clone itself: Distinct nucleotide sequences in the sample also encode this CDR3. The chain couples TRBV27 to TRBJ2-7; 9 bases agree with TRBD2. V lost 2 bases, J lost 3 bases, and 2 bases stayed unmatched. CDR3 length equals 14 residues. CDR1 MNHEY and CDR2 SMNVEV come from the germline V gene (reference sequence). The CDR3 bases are TGTGCCAGCAGTTTAGCGGGAGGGGTCTACGAGCAGTACTTC. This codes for CASSLAGGVYEQYF.

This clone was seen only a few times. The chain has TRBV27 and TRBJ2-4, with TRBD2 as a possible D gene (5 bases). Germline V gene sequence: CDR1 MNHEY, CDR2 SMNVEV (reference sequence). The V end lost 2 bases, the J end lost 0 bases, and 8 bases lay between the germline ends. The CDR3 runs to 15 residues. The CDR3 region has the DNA TGTGCCAGCAGTTTAGGGGAGACAGCCAAAAACATTCAGTACTTC. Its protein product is CASSLGETAKNIQYF.

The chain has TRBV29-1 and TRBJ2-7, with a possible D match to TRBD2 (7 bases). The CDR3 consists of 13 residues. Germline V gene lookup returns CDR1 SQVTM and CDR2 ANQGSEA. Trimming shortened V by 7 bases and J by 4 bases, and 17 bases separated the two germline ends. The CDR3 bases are TGCAGCGCCCTAAGGGGGGGAAGATACGAGCAGTACTTC. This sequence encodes CSALRGGRYEQYF.

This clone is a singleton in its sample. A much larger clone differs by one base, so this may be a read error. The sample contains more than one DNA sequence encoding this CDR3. CDR3 sequence: CASSLGRNEQFF. CDR3 sequence (DNA): TGTGCCAGCAGCTTAGGCAGGAATGAGCAGTTCTTC. The rearrangement joins TRBV7-3 to TRBJ2-1; D is unresolved. The CDR3 loop spans 12 amino acids. Trimming took 2 bases from V and 7 from J, leaving 6 bases between them. Per germline, CDR1 SGHTA and CDR2 FQGTGA.

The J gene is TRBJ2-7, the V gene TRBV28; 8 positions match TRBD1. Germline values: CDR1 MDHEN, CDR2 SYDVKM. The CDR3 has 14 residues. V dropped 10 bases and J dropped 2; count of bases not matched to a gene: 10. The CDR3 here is CATADGTGAYEQYF. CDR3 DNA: TGTGCCACCGCGGATGGGACAGGAGCCTACGAGCAGTACTTC. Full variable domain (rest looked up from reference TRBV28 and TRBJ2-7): DVKVTQSSRYLVKRTGEKVFLECVQDMDHENMFWYRQDPGLGLRLIYFSYDVKMKEKGDIPEGYSVSREKKERFSLILESASTNQTSMYLCATADGTGAYEQYFGPGTRLTVT.

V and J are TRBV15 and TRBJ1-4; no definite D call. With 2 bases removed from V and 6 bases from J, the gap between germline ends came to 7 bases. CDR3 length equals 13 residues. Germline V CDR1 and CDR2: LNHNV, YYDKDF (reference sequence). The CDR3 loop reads CATSRRGDEKLFF. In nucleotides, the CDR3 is TGTGCCACCAGCAGACGGGGAGATGAAAAACTGTTTTTT.